This T cell receptor (beta chain) was documented in a study of blood T cell repertoires in COVID-19. Overall study: Sites in the United States, Italy and Spain provided acute and convalescent COVID-19 samples. PBMCs, B-cell-depleted T cells, or T cells were the source of the cDNA or gDNA that made up the material.

This CDR3 comprises 15 residues. The trim removed 7 bases at V and 5 bases at J, leaving 8 bases unmatched. The germline V gene has CDR1 SGHNT and CDR2 YYREEE (reference sequence). Under the authors' procedure: Estimates of nucleated cell counts were drawn from the amplification of reference gene primers. Some clones are missing from TCRdb's copy, which holds only in-frame ones; the method was immunoSEQ multiplex PCR. Clone size and V and J calls were adopted from that table, with D and trimming inferred from the DNA. The data contain about 250,000 clones, about 90% of them singletons. The rearrangement joins TRBV5-4 to TRBJ1-6; TRBD1 matches at 8 bases. The sequenced sample was peripheral blood. The source is a man older than 75 with acute or convalescent COVID-19. CDR3 loop: CASARGDRNNSPLHF. The CDR3 DNA reads TGTGCCAGCGCACGGGGGGACAGGAATAATTCACCCCTCCACTTT.